This T cell receptor (beta chain) is from a study of blood T cell repertoires in COVID-19 (TCRdb year 2020). About the study as a whole: Samples from collaborators originated in the United States, Italy and Spain and spanned both the acute and convalescent phases of COVID-19. Where available, HLA class I and class II types were taken from metadata supplied by the sample provider and were not determined by assay-based typing. Subjects who had been exposed to COVID-19, were actively infected with it, or had recovered from it provided the deeply sampled blood TCRbeta repertoires that made up the dataset. The repertoires were released in a freely available public database meant as a resource for research on the immune response to SARS-CoV-2. The material from the prospective study consisted of cDNA or gDNA derived from T cells, B-cell-depleted T cells, or PBMCs. Samples came from the ongoing ImmuneRACE study (first 160 participants) plus 1,254 subjects from 6 global collaborators. A de-identified subject ID, COVID-19 status, age in years and sex were almost always included in the sample metadata.

Each collaborating institution followed its own protocols to collect whole blood in K2EDTA tubes. For TCRbeta analysis, collaborator samples were shipped as frozen whole blood, as isolated PBMCs, or as DNA extracted from either sample type. According to the germline V gene (reference sequence), CDR1 reads MNHNY and CDR2 reads SVGAGI. Trimmed from V: 0 bases; trimmed from J: 4 bases; junction bases lacking a gene match: 3. The CDR3, cysteine through phenylalanine, is 16 amino acids long. This entry keeps only the CDR3 DNA: 48 bases, framed from base 1. TCRbeta CDR3 regions were amplified from genomic DNA using the immunoSEQ Assay, a bias-controlled multiplex PCR. As for the original processing: The number of nucleated cells in each sample was estimated from the amplification of reference gene primers within the assay. To quantify the absolute abundance of each unique TCRbeta CDR3 rearrangement, sequence reads were collapsed and filtered. For each sample, productive Simpson clonality was calculated by taking the square root of Simpson's diversity index across productive rearrangements. In its TCRdb copy, this immuneACCESS table keeps in-frame sequences only and misses some clones. Where compared with another copy, unresolved V genes explain less than half of these, and the others have no known cause. V, J and clone size are taken as reported in that table, and D and trimming were inferred from the DNA itself. This sample comprises under 170,000 clones, 65% to 90% of them detected only once. The ten most abundant clones make up roughly 3.5% of the sample.

Findings and caveats that apply to the study as a whole: The amount of clinical and demographic metadata varied by source and participant and was provided uncurated.

In the case of this clone: No antigen is known for it. Qualities for individual bases were not recorded, and no much larger clone is one base off.

The source material was peripheral blood. The sequence came from a man aged 70 or older with acute or convalescent COVID-19. This sequence uses TRBV6-6 and TRBJ2-5, with TRBD2 identical over 12 junction bases. The sequenced DNA is TGTGCCAGCAGTTACTCTCTAGCGGGAGGGAGAGAGACCCAGTACTTC. It encodes CASSYSLAGGRETQYF.